This T cell receptor (beta chain) was obtained from a study of CD8+CD57+ T cells in acquired aplastic anemia. Genomic DNA templated the TCR beta VDJ and CDR3 profiling. TCRdb re-derived calls from the reads in MiXCR, one entry per CDR3 protein. Found here are about 470,000 distinct CDR3 sequences, about a third of them singletons; the top ten hold roughly 0.8%. Patients who underwent sequencing had shown CD8+CD57+ cell expansion by flow cytometry. The source material was sorted CD4+, CD8+, or CD8+CD57+ T cells (not recorded which) from PBMCs. The receptor's source is a human donor with aplastic anemia.

The CDR3 protein is CASSQVSPEQFF. DNA for the CDR3: TGTGCCAGCAGCCAAGTCAGCCCCGAGCAGTTCTTC. The chain carries TRBV3-1 and TRBJ2-1; no clear D. Deletions cut 1 base from V and 10 bases from J, with 8 bases between. Germline CDR1 reads LGHDT; CDR2 reads YNNKEL (reference sequence). The CDR3 has 12 amino acids.